The 3 T cell receptor beta chains given below trace back to one sample, sequenced in a study of a mutant IDH1 vaccine in newly diagnosed glioma. The antigens for these receptors are not known. Regarding time point: week 5, during vaccination. Mutant IDH1 20-mer peptide, at 300 ug, made up each vaccine dose, with topical imiquimod. Some clones are missing from TCRdb's copy, which holds only in-frame ones; the method was immunoSEQ multiplex PCR. The sample carries about 53,000 clones, roughly 82% recorded once. Material: PBMCs, obtained from a glioma patient whose treatment included an IDH1 peptide vaccine. These receptors all come from a woman under 30 with glioma. Some clones in this sample may be carry-over from other donors' samples.

This clone turned up a few times. J is TRBJ1-4 and V is TRBV5-4, with a tentative D call TRBD1 (6 bases). This CDR3 comprises 14 residues. CDR1 is SGHNT, CDR2 YYREEE, per germline (reference sequence). With 2 bases removed from V and 7 bases from J, the gap between germline ends came to 12 bases. The CDR3, as DNA: TGTGCCAGCAGCTTACAGGGAGGGAGTGAAAAACTGTTTTTT. Protein product: CASSLQGGSEKLFF.

The chain combines TRBV7-8 with TRBJ2-5, with TRBD2 matching over 10 bases. Germline V gene sequence: CDR1 SGHVS, CDR2 FQNEAQ. Unmatched junction bases numbered 9, after V lost 3 bases and J lost 5 bases. The length of the CDR3 is 16 residues. CDR3 DNA: TGTGCCAGCAGCTTTATGAGCGGGGGGGCAGGGGAGACCCAGTACTTC. Translated: CASSFMSGGAGETQYF.

The chain couples TRBV19 to TRBJ2-2; TRBD1 matches 11 bases. Germline loops: CDR1 LNHDA, CDR2 SQIVND (reference sequence). This CDR3 region has 15 residues. Trimming removed 5 bases from V and 6 bases from J; junction bases left unmatched: 5. The CDR3 region has the DNA TGTGCCAGTAGTCCAGGACAGGGGGCGGCCGGGGAGCTGTTTTTT. Protein sequence: CASSPGQGAAGELFF.